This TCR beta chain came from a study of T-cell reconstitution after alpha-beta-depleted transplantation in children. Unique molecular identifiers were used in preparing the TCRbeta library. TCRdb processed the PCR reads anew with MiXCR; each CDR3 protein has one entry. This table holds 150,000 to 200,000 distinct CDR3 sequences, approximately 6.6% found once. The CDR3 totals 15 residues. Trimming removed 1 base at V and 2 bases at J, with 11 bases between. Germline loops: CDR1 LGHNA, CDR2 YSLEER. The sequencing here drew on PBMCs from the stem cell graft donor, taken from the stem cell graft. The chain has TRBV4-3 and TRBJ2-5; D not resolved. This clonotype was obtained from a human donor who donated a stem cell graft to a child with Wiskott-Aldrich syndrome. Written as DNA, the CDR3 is TGCGCCAGCAGCCAAGGGGCTGGGCTTCAAGAGACCCAGTACTTC. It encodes CASSQGAGLQETQYF.